The 20 T cell receptor beta chains listed next were all sequenced from one sample in a study of blood T cell repertoires in COVID-19. The data were produced by immunoSEQ multiplex PCR, yet TCRdb's version contains in-frame clones alone and is incomplete. The sample has some 25,000 clones; approximately 94% are singletons. The specimen was peripheral blood. The source of these receptors is a woman in her 50s with active COVID-19.

The chain has TRBV9 and TRBJ2-3; 11 bases are a match to TRBD2. The CDR3 loop spans 17 amino acids. Trimming cost V 4 bases and J 0 bases; bases outside gene matches: 7. CDR1 is SGDLS, CDR2 YYNGEE, per germline. CDR3 in amino acids: CASSRRLAGSSTDTQYF. The CDR3 coding sequence is TGTGCCAGCAGCCGTCGACTAGCGGGGTCTAGCACAGATACGCAGTATTTT.

The chain combines TRBV5-4 with TRBJ2-5; D unresolved. V was pared by 5 bases and J by 5 bases, with 16 bases between. The CDR3 consists of 14 residues. Germline CDR1 reads SGHNT; CDR2 reads YYREEE (reference sequence). CDR3 loop: CASRSELAKETQYF. CDR3 nucleotide sequence: TGTGCCAGCAGGTCGGAGTTAGCTAAGGAGACCCAGTACTTC.

This rearrangement joins TRBV18 to TRBJ1-1; D is ambiguous. This CDR3 contains 14 residues. Per the germline V gene, CDR1 is KGHSH and CDR2 is LQKENI. V lost 3 bases to trimming and J lost 7 bases, with 15 bases between them. The CDR3 DNA follows: TGTGCCAGCTCACCGGACGCGGGCTTGGGTGAAGCTTTCTTT. Translated: CASSPDAGLGEAFF.

CDR3 DNA sequence: TGCGCCAGCAGTCCACAGGGGATGGGAGAGCAGTACGTC. Translated, it gives CASSPQGMGEQYV. The chain carries TRBV10-2 and TRBJ2-7; 7 bases are a match to TRBD1. The CDR3 length is 13 residues. V trimming: 5 bases; J trimming: 7 bases; junction bases outside the gene matches: 8. From germline, CDR1 is WSHSY and CDR2 SAAADI.

V gene TRBV19 combines with J gene TRBJ1-1, with D tentatively TRBD1 (5 bases). CDR1 and CDR2 from the germline V gene are LNHDA and SQIVND (reference sequence). V was shortened by 10 bases and J by 3 bases, with 21 bases between the two germline ends. This CDR3 spans 15 amino acids. The CDR3 spells CANQTPQGLDTEAFF. The CDR3 bases are TGTGCCAATCAGACCCCCCAGGGATTGGACACTGAAGCTTTCTTT.

This rearrangement joins TRBV9 to TRBJ2-2; D is possibly TRBD2 (6 bases). Germline V gives CDR1 SGDLS, CDR2 YYNGEE. The CDR3 has 14 residues. Trimming took 5 bases from V and 0 from J, leaving 8 bases between them. The CDR3 DNA follows: TGTGCCAGCAGGGGCGGGGCGAACACCGGGGAGCTGTTTTTT. It is translated as CASRGGANTGELFF.

The rearrangement uses TRBV28 and TRBJ1-5; D not resolved. The germline gives CDR1 MDHEN, CDR2 SYDVKM. There are 15 residues in the CDR3. The ends were cut back, 6 bases at V and 6 bases at J, with 18 bases in the middle. The CDR3, as DNA: TGTGCCAGCAGCACGGGGTCTCAATGGGGTCAGCCCCAGCATTTT. Residues: CASSTGSQWGQPQHF. The full variable domain, its missing parts supplied by reference TRBV28 and TRBJ1-5, is DVKVTQSSRYLVKRTGEKVFLECVQDMDHENMFWYRQDPGLGLRLIYFSYDVKMKEKGDIPEGYSVSREKKERFSLILESASTNQTSMYLCASSTGSQWGQPQHFGDGTRLSIL.

This clone showed up just once. The chain uses TRBV6-5 and TRBJ2-2, with 8 nucleotides matching TRBD1. CDR1 and CDR2 (germline): MNHEY, SVGAGI. This CDR3 is 15 amino acids long. The V gene end was trimmed by 5 bases and the J gene end by 7 bases; junction bases not matched to a gene: 9. The CDR3 DNA reads as TGTGCCAGCAGTCGCCTGACAGGGGCTATCGGGGAGCTGTTTTTT. Translation: CASSRLTGAIGELFF.

V usage is TRBV5-4 and J usage is TRBJ2-1, with 9 positions matching TRBD2. The CDR3 extends over 15 amino acids. V trimming: 3 bases; J trimming: 0 bases; junction bases outside the gene matches: 1. CDR1 is SGHNT, CDR2 YYREEE, per germline (reference sequence). In DNA form, the CDR3 reads TGTGCCAGCAGCTCTAGCGGGAACTCCTACAATGAGCAGTTCTTC. As protein: CASSSSGNSYNEQFF.

The chain is built from TRBV28 and TRBJ2-4; 7 bases align to TRBD1. Trimming cost V 4 bases and J 7 bases; bases outside gene matches: 10. Germline V gives CDR1 MDHEN, CDR2 SYDVKM. This CDR3 contains 15 residues. This CDR3 is CASSSPTGRGNIQYF. DNA of the CDR3: TGTGCCAGCAGTTCGCCGACAGGGCGAGGGAACATTCAGTACTTC.

The CDR3 sequence: CASSQDRRGPGNTEAFF. In DNA form, the CDR3 reads TGTGCCAGCAGCCAAGATCGAAGAGGTCCGGGGAACACTGAAGCTTTCTTT. The rearrangement uses TRBV4-2 and TRBJ1-1; D is unresolved. CDR3 length equals 17 residues. V lost 0 bases and J lost 1, with 15 bases in between. The germline V gene has CDR1 LGHNA and CDR2 YNFKEQ.

The V gene is TRBV5-1, the J gene TRBJ1-5; TRBD1 might be the D (5 bases). Trimming removed 7 bases from V and 4 bases from J, with 12 bases in between. The CDR3 totals 13 residues. The V gene's germline CDR1 is SGHRS and CDR2 YFSETQ. CDR3 in amino acids: CASSPGVNQPQHF. DNA for the CDR3: TGCGCCAGCTCCCCGGGGGTTAATCAGCCCCAGCATTTT.

The gene calls are TRBV28 and TRBJ1-1; D unclear. Between the trimmed V and J ends, which lost 3 bases and 4 bases, there was a span of 12 bases. The CDR3 is 14 amino acids. Germline values: CDR1 MDHEN, CDR2 SYDVKM. CDR3 residues: CASSFPGLGTEAFF. The CDR3 DNA follows: TGTGCCAGCAGTTTCCCGGGGTTGGGCACTGAAGCTTTCTTT.

The chain uses TRBV6-5 and TRBJ1-6, with TRBD1 identical over 11 bases. Trimming removed 6 bases from V and 6 bases from J; junction bases left unmatched: 4. This CDR3 is built from 15 residues. CDR1 and CDR2 from the germline V gene are MNHEY and SVGAGI. The CDR3 sequence is CASRGTGGLNSPLHF. Here the CDR3 DNA reads TGTGCCAGCAGGGGGACAGGGGGGCTTAATTCACCCCTCCACTTT.

The chain couples TRBV28 to TRBJ1-5; D ambiguous. Germline CDR1 MDHEN, CDR2 SYDVKM. This CDR3 comprises 16 residues. Trimming pared 1 base from V and 2 bases from J, leaving 12 bases between. DNA of the CDR3: TGTGCCAGCAGTTTATCAGAGGGAATAGGCAATCAGCCCCAGCATTTT. Translated: CASSLSEGIGNQPQHF.

This clone has only one observation. The chain has TRBV3-1 (or the pseudogene TRBV3-2) and TRBJ1-4; D may be TRBD1 (6 bases). V lost 4 bases and J lost 7, with 19 bases in between. Germline V gives CDR1 LGHDT, CDR2 YNNKEL (reference sequence). The CDR3 spans 16 residues. The CDR3 nucleotides read TGTGCCAGCAGCCTCCGATGGGGGGGGCTGGGTGAAAAACTGTTTTTT. Its protein product is CASSLRWGGLGEKLFF.

The chain is built from TRBV28 and TRBJ1-1; 9 bases fit TRBD1. Trimming removed 6 bases from V and 1 base from J; junction bases left unmatched: 6. The CDR3 sequence is 15 residues long. Germline V gene data show CDR1 as MDHEN and CDR2 as SYDVKM. In DNA, the CDR3 is TGTGCCAGCAGGATACAGGGGGCTTGGAACACTGAAGCTTTCTTT. This translates into CASRIQGAWNTEAFF.

The rearrangement uses TRBV4-1 and TRBJ2-1, with 7 bases lining up with TRBD1. This CDR3 is 15 amino acids long. Germline CDR1 MGHRA, CDR2 YSYEKL. J was trimmed by 5 bases and V by 3 bases; bases with no gene match: 7. In DNA, the CDR3 is TGCGCCAGCAGCCACGCGACAGGGAAGAACAATGAGCAGTTCTTC. This sequence encodes CASSHATGKNNEQFF.

The chain links TRBV7-9 to TRBJ1-6; a weak D match, TRBD1 (6 bases). Looked up from germline, CDR1 is SEHNR and CDR2 is FQNEAQ (reference sequence). Deletions cut 4 bases from V and 5 bases from J, with 15 bases between. CDR3 length: 16 amino acids. CDR3 bases: TGTGCCAGCAGCTCCCCCACAGGGTCGCATAATTCACCCCTCCACTTT. Translating it yields CASSSPTGSHNSPLHF. The full variable domain, rest sourced from reference TRBV7-9 and TRBJ1-6, is DTGVSQNPRHKITKRGQNVTFRCDPISEHNRLYWYRQTLGQGPEFLTYFQNEAQLEKSRLLSDRFSAERPKGSFSTLEIQRTEQGDSAMYLCASSSPTGSHNSPLHFGNGTRLTVT.

The rearrangement uses TRBV4-1 and TRBJ2-1; weak D call: TRBD2 (5 bases). This CDR3 is built from 15 residues. CDR1 and CDR2 (germline): MGHRA, YSYEKL. With 1 base removed from V and 5 bases from J, the gap between germline ends came to 12 bases. In DNA, the CDR3 is TGCGCCAGCAGCCAAGTCCTGGGAGTTAACAATGAGCAGTTCTTC. This encodes CASSQVLGVNNEQFF.